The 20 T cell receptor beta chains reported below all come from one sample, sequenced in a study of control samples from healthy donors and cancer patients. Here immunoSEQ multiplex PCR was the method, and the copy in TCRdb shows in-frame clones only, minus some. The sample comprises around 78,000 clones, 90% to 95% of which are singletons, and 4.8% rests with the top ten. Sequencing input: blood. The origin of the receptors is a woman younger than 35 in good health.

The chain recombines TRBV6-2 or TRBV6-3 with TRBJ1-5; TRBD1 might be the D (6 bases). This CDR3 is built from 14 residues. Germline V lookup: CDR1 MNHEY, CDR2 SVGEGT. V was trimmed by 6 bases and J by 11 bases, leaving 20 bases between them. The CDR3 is CASSLGQPGMAQHF. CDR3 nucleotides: TGTGCCAGCAGCCTGGGACAACCCGGGATGGCCCAGCATTTT.

The CDR3 loop is CASRHQETQYF. The CDR3 coding sequence is TGCGCCAGCAGACACCAAGAGACCCAGTACTTC. This chain joins TRBV5-1 and TRBJ2-5, with no clear D. Deletions cut 5 bases from V and 0 bases from J, with 2 bases between. Germline values: CDR1 SGHRS, CDR2 YFSETQ. CDR3 length equals 11 residues.

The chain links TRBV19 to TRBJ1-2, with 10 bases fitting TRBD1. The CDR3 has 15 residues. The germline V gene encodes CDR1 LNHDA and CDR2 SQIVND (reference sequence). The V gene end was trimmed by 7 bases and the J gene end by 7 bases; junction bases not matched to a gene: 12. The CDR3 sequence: CASTDRDRGSRGYTF. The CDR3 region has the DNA TGTGCCAGTACCGACCGGGACAGGGGTTCGCGTGGCTACACCTTC.

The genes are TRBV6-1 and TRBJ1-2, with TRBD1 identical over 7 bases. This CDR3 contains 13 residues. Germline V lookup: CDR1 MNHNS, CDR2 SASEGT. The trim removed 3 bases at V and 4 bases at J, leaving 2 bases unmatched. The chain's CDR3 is CASSETGTYGYTF. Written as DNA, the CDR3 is TGTGCCAGCAGTGAGACAGGGACCTATGGCTACACCTTC.

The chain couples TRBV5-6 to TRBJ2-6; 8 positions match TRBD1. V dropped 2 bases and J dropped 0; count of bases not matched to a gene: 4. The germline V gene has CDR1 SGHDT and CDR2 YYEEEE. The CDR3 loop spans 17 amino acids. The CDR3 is CASSFRTGRSGANVLTF. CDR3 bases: TGTGCCAGCAGCTTTAGGACAGGGCGCTCTGGGGCCAACGTCCTGACTTTC.

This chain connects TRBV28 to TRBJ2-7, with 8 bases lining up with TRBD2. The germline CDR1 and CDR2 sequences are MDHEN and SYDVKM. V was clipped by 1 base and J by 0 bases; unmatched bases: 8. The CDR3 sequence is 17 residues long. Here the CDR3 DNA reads TGTGCCAGCAGTTTATTGGTCGGGAGGGCCCTCTCCTACGAGCAGTACTTC. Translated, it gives CASSLLVGRALSYEQYF.

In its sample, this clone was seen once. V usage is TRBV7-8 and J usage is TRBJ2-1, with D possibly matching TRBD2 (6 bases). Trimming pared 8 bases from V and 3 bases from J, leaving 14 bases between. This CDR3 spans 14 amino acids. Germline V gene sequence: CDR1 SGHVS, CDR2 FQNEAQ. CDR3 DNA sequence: TGTGCCAGCCTTTTCGGCGGGGTCTACAATGAGCAGTTCTTC. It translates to CASLFGGVYNEQFF.

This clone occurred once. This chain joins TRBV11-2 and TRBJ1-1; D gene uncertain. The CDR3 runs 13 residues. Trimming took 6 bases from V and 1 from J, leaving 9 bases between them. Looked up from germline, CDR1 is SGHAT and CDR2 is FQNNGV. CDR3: CASRGRSNTEAFF. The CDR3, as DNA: TGTGCCAGCAGGGGGAGGTCGAACACTGAAGCTTTCTTT.

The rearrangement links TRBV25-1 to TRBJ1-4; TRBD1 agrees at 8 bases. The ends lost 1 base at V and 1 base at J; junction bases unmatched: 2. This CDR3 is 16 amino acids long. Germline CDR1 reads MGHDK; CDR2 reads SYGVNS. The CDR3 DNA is TGTGCCAGCAGTGAATTAGACAGGGGAACTAATGAAAAACTGTTTTTT. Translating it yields CASSELDRGTNEKLFF.

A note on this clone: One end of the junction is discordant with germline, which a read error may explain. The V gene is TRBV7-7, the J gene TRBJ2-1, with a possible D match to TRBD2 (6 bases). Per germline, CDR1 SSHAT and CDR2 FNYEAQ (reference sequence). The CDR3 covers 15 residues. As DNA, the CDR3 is TGTGCTAGCAGCTTCCAGCGGGTGACCTACAATGAGCAGTTCTTC. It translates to CASSFQRVTYNEQFF. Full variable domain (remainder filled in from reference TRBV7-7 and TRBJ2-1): GAGVSQSPRYKVTKRGQDVTLRCDPISSHATLYWYQQALGQGPEFLTYFNYEAQPDKSGLPSDRFSAERPEGSISTLTIQRTEQRDSAMYRCASSFQRVTYNEQFFGPGTRLTVL.

In DNA form, the CDR3 reads TGTGCCAGCGCCCACCCAGGGAGTGGTCAGCCCCAGCATTTT. It specifies CASAHPGSGQPQHF. This chain joins TRBV27 and TRBJ1-5; a possible D gene is TRBD1 (5 bases). CDR3 length: 14 residues. V dropped 8 bases and J dropped 6 bases, with 17 bases sitting between them. CDR1 is MNHEY, CDR2 SMNVEV, per germline (reference sequence).

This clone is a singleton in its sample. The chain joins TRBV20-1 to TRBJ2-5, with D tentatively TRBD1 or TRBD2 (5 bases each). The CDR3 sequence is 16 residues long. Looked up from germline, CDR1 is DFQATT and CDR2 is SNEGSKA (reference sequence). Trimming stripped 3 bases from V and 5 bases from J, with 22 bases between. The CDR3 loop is CSASWILGEPVETQYF. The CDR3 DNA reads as TGCAGTGCTAGTTGGATCCTAGGGGAGCCGGTGGAGACCCAGTACTTC.

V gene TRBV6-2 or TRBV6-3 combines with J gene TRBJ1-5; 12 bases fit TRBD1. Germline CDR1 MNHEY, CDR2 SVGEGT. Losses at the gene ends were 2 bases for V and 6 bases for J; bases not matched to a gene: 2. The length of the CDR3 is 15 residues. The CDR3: CASSYGTGGVQPQHF. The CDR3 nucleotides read TGTGCCAGCAGTTACGGGACAGGGGGCGTTCAGCCCCAGCATTTT.

In DNA, the CDR3 is TGTGCCATCAGTGAGGAAAACTCTGGAAACACCATATATTTT. It specifies CAISEENSGNTIYF. The V gene is TRBV10-3, the J gene TRBJ1-3; D ambiguous. V was trimmed by 2 bases and J by 0 bases, leaving 5 bases between them. Germline lookup yields CDR1 ENHRY and CDR2 SYGVKD. This CDR3 has 14 residues.

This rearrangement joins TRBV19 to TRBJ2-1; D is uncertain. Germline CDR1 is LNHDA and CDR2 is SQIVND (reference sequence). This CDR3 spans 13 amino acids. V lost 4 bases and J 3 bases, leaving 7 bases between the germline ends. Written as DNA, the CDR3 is TGTGCCAGTAGTACGTCTGGCTACAATGAGCAGTTCTTC. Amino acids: CASSTSGYNEQFF.

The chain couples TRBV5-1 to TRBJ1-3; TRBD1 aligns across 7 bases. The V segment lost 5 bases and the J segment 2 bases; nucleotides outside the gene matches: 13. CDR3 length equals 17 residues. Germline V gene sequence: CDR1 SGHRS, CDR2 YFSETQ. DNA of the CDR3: TGCGCCAGCAGACGCGACCAACCGGGACAGACTGGAAACACCATATATTTT. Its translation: CASRRDQPGQTGNTIYF.

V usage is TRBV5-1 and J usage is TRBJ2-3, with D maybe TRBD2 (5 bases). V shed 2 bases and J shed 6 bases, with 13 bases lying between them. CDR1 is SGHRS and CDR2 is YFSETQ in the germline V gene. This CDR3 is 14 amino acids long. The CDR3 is CASSFGLDSDTQYF. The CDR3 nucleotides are TGCGCCAGCAGCTTCGGACTGGACTCGGATACGCAGTATTTT.

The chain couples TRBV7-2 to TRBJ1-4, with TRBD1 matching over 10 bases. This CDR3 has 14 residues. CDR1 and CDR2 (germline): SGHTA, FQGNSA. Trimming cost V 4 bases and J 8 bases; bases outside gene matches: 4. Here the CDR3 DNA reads TGTGCCAGCAGCTGGACAGGGGGTCGAGAAAAACTGTTTTTT. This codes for CASSWTGGREKLFF.

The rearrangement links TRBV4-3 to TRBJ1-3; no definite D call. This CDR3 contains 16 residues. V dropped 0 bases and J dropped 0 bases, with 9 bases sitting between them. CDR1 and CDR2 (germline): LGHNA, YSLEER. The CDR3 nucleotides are TGCGCCAGCAGCCAAGACAGCGCCAGCTCTGGAAACACCATATATTTT. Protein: CASSQDSASSGNTIYF.

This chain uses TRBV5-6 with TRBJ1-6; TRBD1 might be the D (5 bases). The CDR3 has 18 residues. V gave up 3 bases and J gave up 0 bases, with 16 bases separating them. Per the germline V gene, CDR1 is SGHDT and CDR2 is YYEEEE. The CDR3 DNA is TGTGCCAGCAGCTACCGGGACCCTCAAAGCTCCTATAATTCACCCCTCCACTTT. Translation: CASSYRDPQSSYNSPLHF.